This passage covers 6 T cell receptor beta chains from one sample sequenced in a study of blood T cell repertoires in COVID-19 (dated by TCRdb to about 2020). The library was made by the immunoSEQ multiplex PCR assay. TCRdb took this table from immuneACCESS and kept in-frame rearrangements with V and J called. Such tables lack part of the clones; where checked against another copy, unresolved V genes explain under half of the gap, and the rest is unexplained. The sample table contains 150,000 to 200,000 clones; only one count was recorded for around 91% of them. Together, the top ten hold approximately 0.77% of the sample. Sequenced sample: PBMCs or T cells enriched from blood (not recorded which). These receptors were obtained from a woman aged 18 to 35 who had recovered from COVID-19.

This clone occurred once. This chain uses TRBV21-1 with TRBJ1-1; the D segment call TRBD1 is taken from the table without a DNA check. TRBV21-1 is flagged as a pseudogene. The CDR3 covers 12 residues. The CDR3: CASPGGHTEAFF. CDR3 nucleotide sequence: TGTGCCAGCCCAGGGGGGCACACTGAAGCTTTCTTT.

The J gene is TRBJ2-1, the V gene TRBV4-2, with TRBD1 identical over 9 bases. The trim removed 1 base at V and 3 bases at J, leaving 10 bases unmatched. Germline values: CDR1 LGHNA, CDR2 YNFKEQ. This CDR3 contains 18 residues. The CDR3 loop is CASSQASPGTGNYNEQFF. CDR3 coding DNA: TGTGCCAGCAGCCAAGCCTCCCCCGGGACAGGGAACTACAATGAGCAGTTCTTC.

This sequence joins TRBV7-8 and TRBJ2-2; tentative D call: TRBD1 (6 bases). Trimming took off 1 base at V and 7 bases at J, with 19 bases between the two ends. The length of the CDR3 is 17 residues. The germline V gene encodes CDR1 SGHVS and CDR2 FQNEAQ. In DNA, the CDR3 is TGTGCCAGCAGCTTAGAATTTGCTACAGGGCAGGGCGGGGAGCTGTTTTTT. Protein sequence: CASSLEFATGQGGELFF.

This chain connects TRBV28 to TRBJ2-2; TRBD1 aligns across 10 bases. Germline loops: CDR1 MDHEN, CDR2 SYDVKM. This CDR3 spans 16 amino acids. J gave up 3 bases and V 7 bases, and 8 bases lay outside the gene matches. CDR3 nucleotides: TGTGCCAGCACCAGCTCGGGGACAGGGGACACCGGGGAGCTGTTTTTT. It is translated as CASTSSGTGDTGELFF.

This chain uses TRBV10-3 with TRBJ1-1; D unclear. The CDR3 runs 13 residues. Germline V lookup: CDR1 ENHRY, CDR2 SYGVKD. Trimming stripped 6 bases from V and 1 base from J, with 9 bases between. The CDR3 spells CAIRAFENTEAFF. As DNA, the CDR3 is TGTGCCATCAGGGCCTTCGAGAACACTGAAGCTTTCTTT.

This chain uses TRBV28 with TRBJ2-2; maybe TRBD2 (6 bases). The CDR3 loop spans 14 amino acids. CDR1 and CDR2 from the germline V gene are MDHEN and SYDVKM. V was shortened by 7 bases and J by 3 bases, with 12 bases between the two germline ends. CDR3 loop: CASTTSQDTGELFF. CDR3 in DNA: TGTGCCAGCACCACTAGCCAGGACACCGGGGAGCTGTTTTTT.